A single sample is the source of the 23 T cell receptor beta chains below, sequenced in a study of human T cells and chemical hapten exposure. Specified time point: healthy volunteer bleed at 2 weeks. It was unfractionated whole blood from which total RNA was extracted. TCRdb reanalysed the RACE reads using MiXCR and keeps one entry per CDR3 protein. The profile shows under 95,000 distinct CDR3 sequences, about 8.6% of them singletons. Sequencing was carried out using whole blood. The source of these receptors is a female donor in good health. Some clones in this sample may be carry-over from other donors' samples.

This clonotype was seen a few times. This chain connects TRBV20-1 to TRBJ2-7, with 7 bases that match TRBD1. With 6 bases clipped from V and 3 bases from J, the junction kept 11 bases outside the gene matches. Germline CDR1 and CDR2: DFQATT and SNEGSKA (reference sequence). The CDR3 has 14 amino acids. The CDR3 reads CSAGPTGVGYEQYF. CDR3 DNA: TGCAGTGCAGGACCAACAGGGGTTGGCTACGAGCAGTACTTC.

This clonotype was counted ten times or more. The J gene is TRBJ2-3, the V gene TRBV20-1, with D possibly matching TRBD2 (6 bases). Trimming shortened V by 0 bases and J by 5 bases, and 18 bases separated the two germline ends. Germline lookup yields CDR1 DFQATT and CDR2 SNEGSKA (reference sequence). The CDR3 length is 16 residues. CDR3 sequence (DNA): TGCAGTGCTAGAGATCCTGCGGGACCACCCGGAGATACGCAGTATTTT. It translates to CSARDPAGPPGDTQYF.

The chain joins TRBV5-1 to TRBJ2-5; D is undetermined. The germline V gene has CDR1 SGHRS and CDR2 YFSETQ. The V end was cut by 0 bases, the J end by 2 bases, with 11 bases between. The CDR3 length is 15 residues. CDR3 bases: TGCGCCAGCAGCTTGGCCGTCAATTCTCAAGAGACCCAGTACTTC. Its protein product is CASSLAVNSQETQYF. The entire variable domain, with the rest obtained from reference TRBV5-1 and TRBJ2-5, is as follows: KAGVTQTPRYLIKTRGQQVTLSCSPISGHRSVSWYQQTPGQGLQFLFEYFSETQRNKGNFPGRFSGRQFSNSRSEMNVSTLELGDSALYLCASSLAVNSQETQYFGPGTRLLVL.

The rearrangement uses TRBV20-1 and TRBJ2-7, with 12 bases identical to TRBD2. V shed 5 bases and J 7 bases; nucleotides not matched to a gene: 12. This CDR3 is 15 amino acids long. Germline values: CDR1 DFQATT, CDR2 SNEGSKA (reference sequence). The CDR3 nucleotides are TGCAGTGCTCCCCGAGCCACTAGCGGGAGGAAAGAGCAGTACTTC. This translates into CSAPRATSGRKEQYF.

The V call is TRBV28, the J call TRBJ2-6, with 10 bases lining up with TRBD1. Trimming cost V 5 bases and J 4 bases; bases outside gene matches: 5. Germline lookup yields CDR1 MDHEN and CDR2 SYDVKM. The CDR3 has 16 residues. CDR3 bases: TGTGCCAGCAGTCGGACAGGGGGGGGCGGGGCCAACGTCCTGACTTTC. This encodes CASSRTGGGGANVLTF.

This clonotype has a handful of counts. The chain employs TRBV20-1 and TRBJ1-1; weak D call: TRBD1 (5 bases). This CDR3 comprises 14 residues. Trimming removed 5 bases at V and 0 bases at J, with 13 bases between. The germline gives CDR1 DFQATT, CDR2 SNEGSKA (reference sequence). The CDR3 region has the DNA TGCAGTGCTCCGAGACAGCGGATGAACACTGAAGCTTTCTTT. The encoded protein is CSAPRQRMNTEAFF.

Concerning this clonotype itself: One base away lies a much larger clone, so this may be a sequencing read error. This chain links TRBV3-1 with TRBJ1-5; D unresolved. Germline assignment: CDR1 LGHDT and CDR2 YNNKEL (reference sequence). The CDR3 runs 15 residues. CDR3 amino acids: CASSQGNSPNQPQHF. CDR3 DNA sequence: TGTGCCAGCAGTCAAGGGAACAGTCCCAATCAGCCCCAGCATTTT.

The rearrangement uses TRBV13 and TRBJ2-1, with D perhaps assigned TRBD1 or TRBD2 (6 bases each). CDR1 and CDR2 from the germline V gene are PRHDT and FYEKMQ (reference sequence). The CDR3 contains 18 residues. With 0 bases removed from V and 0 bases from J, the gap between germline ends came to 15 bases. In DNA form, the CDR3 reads TGTGCCAGCAGCTTAGGATCGGGGGCACTGAGCTCCTACAATGAGCAGTTCTTC. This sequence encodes CASSLGSGALSSYNEQFF.

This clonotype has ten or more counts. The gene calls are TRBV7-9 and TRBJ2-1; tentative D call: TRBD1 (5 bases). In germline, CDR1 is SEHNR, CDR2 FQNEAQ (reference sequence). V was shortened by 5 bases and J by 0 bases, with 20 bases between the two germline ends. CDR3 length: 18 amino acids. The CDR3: CASSKGAHDLNSYNEQFF. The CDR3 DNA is TGTGCCAGCAGCAAAGGGGCGCACGACCTAAACTCCTACAATGAGCAGTTCTTC.

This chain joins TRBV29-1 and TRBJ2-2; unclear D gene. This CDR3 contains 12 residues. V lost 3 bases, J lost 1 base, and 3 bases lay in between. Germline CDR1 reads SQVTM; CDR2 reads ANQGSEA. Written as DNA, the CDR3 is TGCAGCGTTGAGTTGAACACCGGGGAGCTGTTTTTT. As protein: CSVELNTGELFF.

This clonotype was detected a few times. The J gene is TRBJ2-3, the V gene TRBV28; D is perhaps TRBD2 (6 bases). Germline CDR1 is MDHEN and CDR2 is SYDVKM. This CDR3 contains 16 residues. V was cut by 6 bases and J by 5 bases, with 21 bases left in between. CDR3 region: CASRTTLPGTEDTQYF. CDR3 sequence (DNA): TGTGCCAGCAGGACTACCCTTCCCGGGACTGAAGATACGCAGTATTTT.

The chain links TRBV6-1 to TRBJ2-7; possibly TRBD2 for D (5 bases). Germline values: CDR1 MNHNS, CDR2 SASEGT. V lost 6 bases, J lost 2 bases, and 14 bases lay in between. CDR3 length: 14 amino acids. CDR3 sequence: CASSPRAFTYEQYF. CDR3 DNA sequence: TGTGCCAGCAGCCCGAGGGCCTTCACCTACGAGCAGTACTTC.

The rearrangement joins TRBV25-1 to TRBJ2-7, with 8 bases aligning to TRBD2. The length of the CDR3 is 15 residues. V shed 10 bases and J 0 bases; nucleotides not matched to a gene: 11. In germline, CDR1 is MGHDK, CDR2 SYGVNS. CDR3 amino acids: CATASPGLGSYEQYF. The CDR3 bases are TGTGCCACCGCGTCGCCGGGACTAGGCTCCTACGAGCAGTACTTC.

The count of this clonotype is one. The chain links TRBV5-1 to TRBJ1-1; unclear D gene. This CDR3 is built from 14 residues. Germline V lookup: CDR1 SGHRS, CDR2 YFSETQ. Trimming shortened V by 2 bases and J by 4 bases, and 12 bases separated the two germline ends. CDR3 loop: CASSLRGVSTEAFF. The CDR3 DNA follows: TGCGCCAGCAGCTTACGGGGAGTAAGCACTGAAGCTTTCTTT.

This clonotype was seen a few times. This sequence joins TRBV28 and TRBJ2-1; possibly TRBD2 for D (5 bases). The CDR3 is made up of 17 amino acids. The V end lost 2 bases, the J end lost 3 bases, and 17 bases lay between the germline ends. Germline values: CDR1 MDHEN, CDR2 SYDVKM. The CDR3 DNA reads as TGTGCCAGCAGTTTAAAGTTGAACGCGGGCTTCTACAATGAGCAGTTCTTC. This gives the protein CASSLKLNAGFYNEQFF. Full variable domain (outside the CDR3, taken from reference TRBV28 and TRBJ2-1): DVKVTQSSRYLVKRTGEKVFLECVQDMDHENMFWYRQDPGLGLRLIYFSYDVKMKEKGDIPEGYSVSREKKERFSLILESASTNQTSMYLCASSLKLNAGFYNEQFFGPGTRLTVL.

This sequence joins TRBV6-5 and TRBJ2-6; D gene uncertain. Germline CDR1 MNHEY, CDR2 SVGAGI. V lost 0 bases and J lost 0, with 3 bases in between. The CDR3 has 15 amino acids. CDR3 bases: TGTGCCAGCAGTTACTCGGCCTCTGGGGCCAACGTCCTGACTTTC. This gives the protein CASSYSASGANVLTF.

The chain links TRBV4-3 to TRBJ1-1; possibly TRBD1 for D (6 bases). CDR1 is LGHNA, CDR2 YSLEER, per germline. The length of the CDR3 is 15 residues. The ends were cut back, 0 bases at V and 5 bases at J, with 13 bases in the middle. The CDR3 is CASSQDGQGRTEAFF. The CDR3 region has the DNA TGCGCCAGCAGCCAAGATGGGCAGGGGAGGACTGAAGCTTTCTTT.

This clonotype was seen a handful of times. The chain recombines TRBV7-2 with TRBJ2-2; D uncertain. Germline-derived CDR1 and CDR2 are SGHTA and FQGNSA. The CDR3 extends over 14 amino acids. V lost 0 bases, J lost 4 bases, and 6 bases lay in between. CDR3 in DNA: TGTGCCAGCAGCTTAGCGGGATCCACCGGGGAGCTGTTTTTT. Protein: CASSLAGSTGELFF.

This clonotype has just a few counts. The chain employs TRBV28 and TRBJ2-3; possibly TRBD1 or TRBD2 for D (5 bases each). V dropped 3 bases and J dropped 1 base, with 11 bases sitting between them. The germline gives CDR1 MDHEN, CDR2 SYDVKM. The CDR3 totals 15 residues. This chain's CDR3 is CASSFRVRGTDTQYF. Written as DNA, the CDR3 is TGTGCCAGCAGTTTCAGGGTGCGGGGCACAGATACGCAGTATTTT.

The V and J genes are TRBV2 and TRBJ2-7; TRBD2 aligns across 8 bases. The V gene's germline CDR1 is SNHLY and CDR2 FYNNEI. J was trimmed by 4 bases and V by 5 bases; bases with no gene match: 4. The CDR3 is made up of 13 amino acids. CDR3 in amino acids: CASSITSGYEQYF. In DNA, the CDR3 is TGTGCCAGCAGTATTACTAGCGGATACGAGCAGTACTTC.

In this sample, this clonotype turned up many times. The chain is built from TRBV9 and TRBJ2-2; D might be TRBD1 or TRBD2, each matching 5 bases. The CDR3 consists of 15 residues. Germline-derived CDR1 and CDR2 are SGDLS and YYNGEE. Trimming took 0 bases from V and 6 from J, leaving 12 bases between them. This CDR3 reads CASSVGGVGAGELFF. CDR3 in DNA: TGTGCCAGCAGCGTAGGAGGGGTGGGAGCCGGGGAGCTGTTTTTT.

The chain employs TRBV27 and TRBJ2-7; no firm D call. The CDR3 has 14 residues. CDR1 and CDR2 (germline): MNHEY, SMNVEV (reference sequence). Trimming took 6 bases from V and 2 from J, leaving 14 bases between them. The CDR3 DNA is TGTGCCAGCAGAGACATAGCTTCCCCCTACGAGCAGTACTTC. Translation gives CASRDIASPYEQYF.

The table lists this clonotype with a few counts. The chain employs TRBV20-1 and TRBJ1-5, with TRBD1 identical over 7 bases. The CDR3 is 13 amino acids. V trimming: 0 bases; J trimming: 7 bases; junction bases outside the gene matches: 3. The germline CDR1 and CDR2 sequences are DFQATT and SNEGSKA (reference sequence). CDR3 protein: CSARERGLQPQHF. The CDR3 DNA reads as TGCAGTGCTAGAGAAAGGGGGCTCCAGCCCCAGCATTTT.